This TCR beta chain stems from a study of shared clonotypes between healthy human individuals. On the study more broadly: Donors were a couple of women and a few men aged 18 to 49. Study-level results: Estimated richness was generally greater in naive than memory subsets. Collection of samples was limited to blood; tissue repertoires likely differ.

Looked up from germline, CDR1 is WNHNN and CDR2 is SYGVQD (reference sequence). V was clipped by 6 bases and J by 0 bases; unmatched bases: 5. The CDR3 consists of 15 residues. Data came from immunoSEQ multiplex PCR; TCRdb stores just in-frame clones and leaves some out. The sample includes 2 million to 2.5 million clones, 85% to 95% of them seen just once. Investigators divided CD4+ cells into CD45RA+ naive and CD45RA-negative memory subsets. A note on this clone: Its target is not known.

The chain employs TRBV10-1 and TRBJ1-1; TRBD1 agrees at 9 bases. The sequenced sample was naive CD4+ T cells sorted from blood. Documented subset: CD45RA+ positively selected. The TCR originated in a man between 18 and 35 years old in good health. The CDR3 loop is CASRAGTGLNTEAFF. The DNA for the CDR3 is TGCGCCAGCAGAGCCGGGACAGGGCTGAACACTGAAGCTTTCTTT.